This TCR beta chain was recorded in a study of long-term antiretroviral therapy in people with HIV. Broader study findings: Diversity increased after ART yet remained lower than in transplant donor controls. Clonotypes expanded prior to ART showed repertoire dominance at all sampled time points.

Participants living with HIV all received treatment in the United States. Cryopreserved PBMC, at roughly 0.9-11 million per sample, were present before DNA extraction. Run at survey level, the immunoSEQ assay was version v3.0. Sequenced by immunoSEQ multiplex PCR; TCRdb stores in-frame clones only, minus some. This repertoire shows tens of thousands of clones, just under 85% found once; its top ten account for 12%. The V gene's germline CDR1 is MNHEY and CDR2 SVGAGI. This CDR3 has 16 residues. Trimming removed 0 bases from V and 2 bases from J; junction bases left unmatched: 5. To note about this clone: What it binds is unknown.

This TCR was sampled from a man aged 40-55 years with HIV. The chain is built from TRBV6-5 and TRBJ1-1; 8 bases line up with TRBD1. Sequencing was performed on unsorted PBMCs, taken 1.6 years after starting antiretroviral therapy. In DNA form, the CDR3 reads TGTGCCAGCAGTTACTCGATGGGACAGGCCAACACTGAAGCTTTCTTT. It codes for CASSYSMGQANTEAFF.